These 28 T cell receptor beta chains were all obtained from the same sample, sequenced in a study of Ad26.COV2.S vaccination and SARS-CoV-2 variants. Data came from immunoSEQ multiplex PCR; TCRdb stores just in-frame clones and leaves some out. The table lists roughly 330,000 clones, about 90% of them singletons. Specified treatment: over 15 received Ad26.COV2.S at low or high dose, single or two shots; roughly 5 received placebo; per-sample allocation not given. Day 63 following the first vaccine or placebo injection was when the samples were taken. This material consisted of peripheral blood, taken in a trial of Ad26.COV2.S vaccine versus placebo. These receptor sequences come from a person between 18 and 59 years old who received the Ad26.COV2.S COVID-19 vaccine or a placebo.

The genes are TRBV29-1 and TRBJ1-4; TRBD1 aligns across 10 bases. The V and J ends lost 4 bases and 0 bases, in that order; junction bases with no gene match: 2. CDR3 length equals 15 residues. Germline CDR1 reads SQVTM; CDR2 reads ANQGSEA. The CDR3 loop reads CSVAGQGATNEKLFF. CDR3 sequence (DNA): TGCAGCGTTGCCGGACAGGGGGCAACTAATGAAAAACTGTTTTTT.

The chain recombines TRBV5-1 with TRBJ1-1; possibly TRBD1 for D (5 bases). Germline assignment: CDR1 SGHRS and CDR2 YFSETQ. The CDR3 contains 14 residues. V shed 2 bases and J shed 5 bases, with 13 bases lying between them. The CDR3, as DNA: TGCGCCAGCAGCTTAGGGGACCCCCGGACTGAAGCTTTCTTT. It specifies CASSLGDPRTEAFF.

The chain recombines TRBV5-1 with TRBJ2-2; D may be TRBD1 (6 bases). Trimming stripped 4 bases from V and 6 bases from J, with 25 bases between. Germline V lookup: CDR1 SGHRS, CDR2 YFSETQ. The CDR3 is made up of 18 amino acids. CDR3 amino acids: CASSPTLDRTYVSGELFF. DNA for the CDR3: TGCGCCAGCAGCCCTACCCTTGACAGGACTTATGTTTCCGGGGAGCTGTTTTTT.

The chain joins TRBV7-6 to TRBJ2-2, with 11 bases matching TRBD2. This CDR3 is built from 17 residues. Germline CDR1 and CDR2: SGHVS and FNYEAQ. V shed 4 bases and J 4 bases; nucleotides not matched to a gene: 8. The CDR3 here is CASSYLTSGGATGELFF. CDR3 bases: TGTGCCAGCAGCTACCTAACTAGCGGGGGAGCCACCGGGGAGCTGTTTTTT.

This sequence joins TRBV7-8 and TRBJ2-1; the D is unclear. The CDR3 length is 13 residues. The V gene's germline CDR1 is SGHVS and CDR2 FQNEAQ. With 2 bases removed from V and 6 bases from J, the gap between germline ends came to 8 bases. In DNA, the CDR3 is TGTGCCAGCAGCTTAAGGCGGTCCAATGAGCAGTTCTTC. It yields the protein CASSLRRSNEQFF.

Only a few counts were recorded for this clone. J is TRBJ1-5 and V is TRBV6-2 or TRBV6-3; D call uncertain. The V gene lost 2 bases and the J gene lost 0 bases, with 17 bases spanning the gap. The CDR3 consists of 18 residues. Germline-derived CDR1 and CDR2 are MNHEY and SVGEGT. The CDR3 sequence: CASSYPATVDYSNQPQHF. CDR3 coding DNA: TGTGCCAGCAGTTACCCTGCGACGGTCGATTATAGCAATCAGCCCCAGCATTTT.

The rearrangement links TRBV30 to TRBJ1-1, with D possibly TRBD1 on 5 matching bases. The germline V gene has CDR1 GTSNPN and CDR2 SVGIG (reference sequence). V was clipped by 8 bases and J by 1 base, with 14 bases between them. The CDR3 runs 13 residues. CDR3 in DNA: TGTGCCGGGGGTTGGACGGCGAACACTGAAGCTTTCTTT. Its translation is CAGGWTANTEAFF.

The chain couples TRBV18 to TRBJ2-1, with 7 nucleotides matching TRBD2. Unmatched junction bases numbered 7, after V lost 4 bases and J lost 4 bases. CDR1 is KGHSH and CDR2 is LQKENI in the germline V gene. The CDR3 is 15 residues long. The CDR3 loop reads CASSLLAVGYNEQFF. The CDR3 coding sequence is TGTGCCAGCTCACTTCTAGCGGTGGGTTACAATGAGCAGTTCTTC.

The gene calls are TRBV7-9 and TRBJ2-4; 7 bases line up with TRBD2. The V gene's germline CDR1 is SEHNR and CDR2 FQNEAQ (reference sequence). The CDR3 totals 12 residues. Losses at the gene ends were 6 bases for V and 8 bases for J; bases not matched to a gene: 4. The CDR3 DNA reads TGTGCCAGCAGGCACACTAGCGACATTCAGTACTTC. It encodes CASRHTSDIQYF.

The V and J genes are TRBV25-1 and TRBJ1-4; D unresolved. With 8 bases removed from V and 7 bases from J, the gap between germline ends came to 17 bases. Per germline, CDR1 MGHDK and CDR2 SYGVNS. This CDR3 is 14 amino acids long. The CDR3 coding sequence is TGTGCCAGCGGGCCGAAGTGGGAGGTTGAAAAACTGTTTTTT. Encoded protein: CASGPKWEVEKLFF.

The chain combines TRBV5-1 with TRBJ1-1; possible D gene TRBD1, 5 bases. Trimming shortened V by 2 bases and J by 3 bases, and 11 bases separated the two germline ends. Per the germline V gene, CDR1 is SGHRS and CDR2 is YFSETQ. The CDR3 runs to 14 residues. CDR3 sequence: CASSLGAEYTEAFF. Here the CDR3 DNA reads TGCGCCAGCAGCTTAGGGGCGGAATACACTGAAGCTTTCTTT.

Turning to this clone: Other DNA sequences from this sample encode an identical CDR3 as well. The chain couples TRBV6-4 to TRBJ1-1; D is uncertain. CDR3 length equals 13 residues. V was clipped by 5 bases and J by 1 base, with 8 bases between them. Germline values: CDR1 MRHNA, CDR2 SNTAGT. The CDR3: CASSLIPNTEAFF. The CDR3 nucleotides are TGTGCCAGCAGTCTCATACCGAACACTGAAGCTTTCTTT.

The chain joins TRBV6-6 to TRBJ2-7; TRBD1 might be the D (5 bases). This CDR3 is 14 amino acids long. The germline V gene encodes CDR1 MNHNY and CDR2 SVGAGI (reference sequence). With 5 bases removed from V and 0 bases from J, the gap between germline ends came to 11 bases. The CDR3 loop reads CASSRKGSSYEQYV. CDR3 DNA: TGTGCCAGCAGTCGAAAGGGGTCCTCCTACGAGCAGTACGTC.

DNA for the CDR3: TGTGCCAGCAGCCACGGTCTGGGCGGGGAGCTGTTTTTT. Amino acid sequence: CASSHGLGGELFF. The chain links TRBV5-6 to TRBJ2-2; D gene unclear. Germline V gives CDR1 SGHDT, CDR2 YYEEEE. V was shortened by 4 bases and J by 7 bases, with 11 bases between the two germline ends. The CDR3 runs 13 residues.

CDR3 sequence reads: CASSFLPGGGEQYV. Written as DNA, the CDR3 is TGTGCCAGCAGTTTTCTCCCAGGGGGCGGCGAGCAGTACGTC. The chain uses TRBV27 and TRBJ2-7, with 8 bases identical to TRBD1. The V segment lost 3 bases and the J segment 6 bases; nucleotides outside the gene matches: 7. CDR3 length equals 14 residues. Germline V lookup: CDR1 MNHEY, CDR2 SMNVEV (reference sequence).

The rearrangement uses TRBV4-2 and TRBJ2-5; D could derive from TRBD1 or TRBD2 (5 bases each). Germline V gene sequence: CDR1 LGHNA, CDR2 YNFKEQ. The CDR3 runs 15 residues. The V gene lost 5 bases and the J gene lost 4 bases, with 17 bases spanning the gap. The CDR3 protein is CASSSGLGVGETQYF. The CDR3 nucleotides read TGTGCCAGCAGCTCAGGTCTGGGGGTCGGAGAGACCCAGTACTTC.

The chain carries TRBV11-2 and TRBJ2-1; D is unresolved. Trimming shortened V by 3 bases and J by 0 bases, and 3 bases separated the two germline ends. The CDR3 extends over 13 amino acids. Per germline, CDR1 SGHAT and CDR2 FQNNGV. CDR3 nucleotides: TGTGCCAGCAGCTTGAGCTCCTACAATGAGCAGTTCTTC. Encoded protein: CASSLSSYNEQFF.

The rearrangement uses TRBV5-6 and TRBJ1-1; D is perhaps TRBD1 (6 bases). In germline, CDR1 is SGHDT, CDR2 YYEEEE. The CDR3 is 15 residues long. The germline V and J ends were trimmed by 0 bases and 5 bases, with 14 bases remaining between them. CDR3 sequence: CASSLVGGRITEAFF. The CDR3 DNA reads TGTGCCAGCAGCTTGGTGGGGGGCAGGATAACTGAAGCTTTCTTT.

The chain employs TRBV10-3 and TRBJ2-5, with TRBD2 as a possible D gene (6 bases). CDR1 and CDR2 (germline): ENHRY, SYGVKD. Trimming cost V 6 bases and J 2 bases, with 10 bases left between them. CDR3 length: 13 amino acids. The CDR3: CAISRDFQETQYF. Here the CDR3 DNA reads TGTGCCATCAGCCGGGACTTTCAAGAGACCCAGTACTTC.

J is TRBJ2-3 and V is TRBV11-3; 10 bases are a match to TRBD2. This CDR3 region has 14 residues. Germline loops: CDR1 SGHNT, CDR2 YENEEA. The ends lost 5 bases at V and 5 bases at J; junction bases unmatched: 4. CDR3 in amino acids: CASSARLAGDTQYF. As DNA, the CDR3 is TGTGCCAGCAGCGCCAGACTAGCGGGAGATACGCAGTATTTT.

The chain couples TRBV5-1 to TRBJ2-7; no reliable D call. Germline V CDR1 and CDR2: SGHRS, YFSETQ. V lost 0 bases, J lost 1 base, and 14 bases lay in between. The CDR3 spans 16 residues. CDR3: CASSLGLSIISYEQYF. The CDR3 nucleotides read TGCGCCAGCAGCTTGGGATTATCCATTATATCCTACGAGCAGTACTTC.

On this clone: Additional DNA sequences in this sample encode the identical CDR3. V usage is TRBV6-5 and J usage is TRBJ1-1, with no clear D. V was cut by 6 bases and J by 1 base, with 9 bases left in between. Germline V gene lookup returns CDR1 MNHEY and CDR2 SVGAGI. The CDR3 totals 13 residues. The CDR3, as DNA: TGTGCCAGCAGCCTGACGGGGAACACTGAAGCTTTCTTT. Amino acids: CASSLTGNTEAFF.

J is TRBJ2-1 and V is TRBV5-1; 7 nucleotides align to TRBD2. Germline loops: CDR1 SGHRS, CDR2 YFSETQ. J gave up 9 bases and V 0 bases, and 12 bases lay outside the gene matches. The CDR3 contains 16 residues. CDR3 DNA: TGCGCCAGCAGCTTGGAACGCGGTGGACTAGTGTCTGAGCAGTTCTTC. This translates into CASSLERGGLVSEQFF.

V usage is TRBV6-2 or TRBV6-3 and J usage is TRBJ2-2; 8 nucleotides align to TRBD1. The length of the CDR3 is 17 residues. Germline loops: CDR1 MNHEY, CDR2 SVGEGT. The J segment lost 1 base and the V segment lost 2 bases, leaving 6 bases of the junction unmatched. The CDR3, as DNA: TGTGCCAGCAGTTACCTTAGGACAGGGTTGAACACCGGGGAGCTGTTTTTT. It codes for CASSYLRTGLNTGELFF.

This clone was counted only a few times. At one end, the junction sequence differs from germline, possibly due to a read error. The chain carries TRBV6-2 or TRBV6-3 and TRBJ1-1; D not certain. CDR1 and CDR2 (germline): MNHEY, SVGEGT. The CDR3 spans 14 residues. The CDR3 DNA sequence: TGTGCCAGCAGTTACTCAATTCAGAACGCTGAAGCTTTCTTT. It translates to CASSYSIQNAEAFF.

V is TRBV5-1 and J is TRBJ1-2; D possibly corresponds to TRBD1 (5 bases). The CDR3 has 16 residues. Germline CDR1 and CDR2: SGHRS and YFSETQ. V was clipped by 4 bases and J by 4 bases, with 20 bases between them. The CDR3 coding sequence is TGCGCCAGCAGCACCTGGGGAGGGGAGGAGGGCTATGGCTACACCTTC. This encodes CASSTWGGEEGYGYTF.

The CDR3 sequence: CATSLTVSSTDTQYF. The CDR3 DNA reads as TGTGCCACCAGCCTGACAGTCTCTAGCACAGATACGCAGTATTTT. The chain employs TRBV15 and TRBJ2-3; a weak D match, TRBD1 (5 bases). The CDR3 has 15 amino acids. The germline V gene encodes CDR1 LNHNV and CDR2 YYDKDF (reference sequence). V was cut by 5 bases and J by 0 bases, with 12 bases left in between.

The chain employs TRBV18 and TRBJ1-1; TRBD1 matches 8 bases. There are 14 residues in the CDR3. The J segment lost 4 bases and the V segment lost 2 bases, leaving 3 bases of the junction unmatched. Germline values: CDR1 KGHSH, CDR2 LQKENI. The CDR3 protein is CASSPGQGSTEAFF. CDR3 DNA: TGTGCCAGCTCACCAGGACAGGGCAGCACTGAAGCTTTCTTT.